Each of the 16 T cell receptor beta chains below was sequenced from the same sample in a study of OX40 agonist ivuxolimab in advanced cancers. The protocol was immunoSEQ multiplex PCR, while the TCRdb copy is restricted to in-frame clones and leaves out a portion. The sample lists about 46,000 clones, 80% to 90% seen once, with more than 55% in the top ten. The sequencing here drew on CD4+ or CD8+ T cells sorted from blood, taken in a trial of the OX40 agonist ivuxolimab. These receptors were collected from an adult with an advanced solid tumor such as melanoma, head and neck, liver or kidney cancer.

The genes are TRBV19 and TRBJ1-1, with unresolved D. Germline CDR1 LNHDA, CDR2 SQIVND (reference sequence). This CDR3 is built from 13 residues. V was pared by 6 bases and J by 4 bases, with 12 bases between. CDR3: CASSPILLTEAFF. The DNA for the CDR3 is TGTGCCAGTAGCCCTATACTTCTCACTGAAGCTTTCTTT.

This clone was counted once. The chain's CDR3 is CASSTGTGAQSEQYF. The CDR3 nucleotides are TGTGCCAGCAGCACGGGGACAGGGGCGCAAAGCGAGCAGTACTTC. The chain joins TRBV9 to TRBJ2-7; 10 bases are a match to TRBD1. CDR1 is SGDLS and CDR2 is YYNGEE in the germline V gene. CDR3 length: 15 amino acids. V lost 4 bases to trimming and J lost 6 bases; unmatched junction nucleotides: 10. The variable domain in full, with the rest retrieved from reference TRBV9 and TRBJ2-7, is DSGVTQTPKHLITATGQRVTLRCSPRSGDLSVYWYQQSLDQGLQFLIQYYNGEERAKGNILERFSAQQFPDLHSELNLSSLELGDSALYFCASSTGTGAQSEQYFGPGTRLTVT.

CDR3 sequence reads: CASSLITGGYNEQFF. CDR3 in DNA: TGTGCCAGCAGCTTGATTACGGGGGGGTACAATGAGCAGTTCTTC. This chain links TRBV5-6 with TRBJ2-1; TRBD2 aligns across 8 bases. The V gene end was trimmed by 1 base and the J gene end by 4 bases; junction bases not matched to a gene: 4. The germline V gene encodes CDR1 SGHDT and CDR2 YYEEEE. CDR3 length: 15 amino acids. Combining the CDR3 with reference TRBV5-6 and TRBJ2-1 gives the whole variable domain DAGVTQSPTHLIKTRGQQVTLRCSPKSGHDTVSWYQQALGQGPQFIFQYYEEEERQRGNFPDRFSGHQFPNYSSELNVNALLLGDSALYLCASSLITGGYNEQFFGPGTRLTVL.

The gene calls are TRBV30 and TRBJ1-2, with D tentatively TRBD1 (5 bases). The CDR3 covers 15 residues. Germline-derived CDR1 and CDR2 are GTSNPN and SVGIG (reference sequence). Trimming cost V 1 base and J 4 bases, with 16 bases left between them. Written as DNA, the CDR3 is TGTGCCTGGAGTGGGGACTCTCAGGACCCCTATGGCTACACCTTC. Residues: CAWSGDSQDPYGYTF.

The genes are TRBV7-2 and TRBJ2-1; 10 bases fit TRBD2. The CDR3 runs to 18 residues. Germline CDR1 SGHTA, CDR2 FQGNSA. V was clipped by 2 bases and J by 1 base; unmatched bases: 8. CDR3 bases: TGTGCCAGCAGCTTATCCAATTTAGCGGGAGGTTCCTACAATGAGCAGTTCTTC. It codes for CASSLSNLAGGSYNEQFF.

This chain joins TRBV28 and TRBJ1-4, with D maybe TRBD1 (6 bases). From germline, CDR1 is MDHEN and CDR2 SYDVKM. V lost 2 bases and J lost 7, with 14 bases in between. The CDR3 runs 15 residues. The CDR3 protein is CASSLAGALIEKLFF. As DNA, the CDR3 is TGTGCCAGCAGTTTAGCAGGGGCCTTAATTGAAAAACTGTTTTTT.

The rearrangement uses TRBV4-3 and TRBJ1-2; a possible D gene is TRBD1 (5 bases). The germline V gene encodes CDR1 LGHNA and CDR2 YSLEER. The CDR3 spans 16 residues. V lost 4 bases and J 3 bases, leaving 18 bases between the germline ends. For the CDR3, the DNA is TGCGCCAGCAGCCCCCTAGCAGCGGGGGAGCACTATGGCTACACCTTC. It encodes CASSPLAAGEHYGYTF.

V is TRBV5-5 and J is TRBJ2-7, with 9 bases fitting TRBD1. The CDR3 runs 15 residues. V lost 5 bases, J lost 0 bases, and 6 bases stayed unmatched. Germline V gene lookup returns CDR1 SGHKS and CDR2 YYEKEE (reference sequence). The CDR3 coding sequence is TGTGCCAGCAGTCCAACAGGGGGCAGCTCCTACGAGCAGTACTTC. Protein: CASSPTGGSSYEQYF.

The chain carries TRBV7-3 and TRBJ2-2, with D possibly called TRBD1 or TRBD2 (5 bases each). Germline-derived CDR1 and CDR2 are SGHTA and FQGTGA. The CDR3 is made up of 16 amino acids. V lost 3 bases and J 2 bases, leaving 13 bases between the germline ends. In DNA form, the CDR3 reads TGTGCCAGCAGCTTTGCACCCGGGACCAACACCGGGGAGCTGTTTTTT. It is translated as CASSFAPGTNTGELFF.

The chain is built from TRBV7-9 and TRBJ2-4; D possibly corresponds to TRBD2 (6 bases). V was cut by 1 base and J by 0 bases, with 10 bases left in between. Germline lookup yields CDR1 SEHNR and CDR2 FQNEAQ (reference sequence). The CDR3 is 16 amino acids. The CDR3 DNA reads as TGTGCCAGCAGCTTAGGGGCGGGGACAGCCAAAAACATTCAGTACTTC. Protein sequence: CASSLGAGTAKNIQYF.

The rearrangement joins TRBV28 to TRBJ2-3; 10 bases align to TRBD2. Germline V gives CDR1 MDHEN, CDR2 SYDVKM. The CDR3 runs 15 residues. V lost 4 bases to trimming and J lost 4 bases; unmatched junction nucleotides: 5. The CDR3 here is CASSSPAGGADTQYF. The CDR3 DNA is TGTGCCAGCAGTTCTCCAGCGGGGGGGGCAGATACGCAGTATTTT. Filled out from reference TRBV28 and TRBJ2-3, the complete variable domain reads DVKVTQSSRYLVKRTGEKVFLECVQDMDHENMFWYRQDPGLGLRLIYFSYDVKMKEKGDIPEGYSVSREKKERFSLILESASTNQTSMYLCASSSPAGGADTQYFGPGTRLTVL.

The V gene is TRBV30, the J gene TRBJ2-5; D unresolved. Germline CDR1 and CDR2: GTSNPN and SVGIG (reference sequence). V gave up 2 bases and J gave up 9 bases, with 16 bases separating them. The CDR3 totals 13 residues. This CDR3 reads CAWSPLGSEAQYF. DNA for the CDR3: TGTGCCTGGAGTCCTCTCGGGTCCGAGGCCCAGTACTTC. The full variable domain, with the rest looked up from reference TRBV30 and TRBJ2-5, is SQTIHQWPATLVQPVGSPLSLECTVEGTSNPNLYWYRQAAGRGLQLLFYSVGIGQISSEVPQNLSASRPQDRQFILSSKKLLLSDSGFYLCAWSPLGSEAQYFGPGTRLLVL.

The chain has TRBV10-2 and TRBJ2-7; a weak D match, TRBD1 (6 bases). The germline V gene has CDR1 WSHSY and CDR2 SAAADI. V lost 3 bases and J 3 bases, leaving 9 bases between the germline ends. This CDR3 comprises 13 residues. The CDR3 here is CASSDGQYYEQYF. CDR3 DNA sequence: TGCGCCAGCAGTGACGGACAGTACTACGAGCAGTACTTC.

This clone was observed a single time. CDR3 protein: CASSGDRVRGYTF. The DNA of the CDR3 is TGTGCCAGCAGTGGGGACAGGGTTCGTGGCTACACCTTC. This sequence joins TRBV2 and TRBJ1-2; TRBD1 aligns across 9 bases. This CDR3 has 13 amino acids. The V and J ends lost 4 bases and 7 bases, in that order; junction bases with no gene match: 4. Germline CDR1 and CDR2: SNHLY and FYNNEI.

The sample holds one count of this clone. The chain couples TRBV7-2 to TRBJ2-3; 9 bases are a match to TRBD1. V shed 11 bases, J shed 1 base, and the junction held 7 bases outside the gene matches. Germline V gene data show CDR1 as SGHTA and CDR2 as FQGNSA. The CDR3 length is 14 residues. The CDR3 DNA is TGTGCCGGGGAGACAGGGGGAGGCACAGATACGCAGTATTTT. It encodes CAGETGGGTDTQYF.

The CDR3 bases are TGTGCCAGCAGCCGGGGGGCCGCGGAGGGGTATGGCTACACCTTC. It specifies CASSRGAAEGYGYTF. V gene TRBV5-5 combines with J gene TRBJ1-2, with a tentative D call TRBD1 (6 bases). This CDR3 is 15 amino acids long. Germline lookup yields CDR1 SGHKS and CDR2 YYEKEE (reference sequence). The V gene lost 4 bases and the J gene lost 5 bases, with 18 bases spanning the gap.